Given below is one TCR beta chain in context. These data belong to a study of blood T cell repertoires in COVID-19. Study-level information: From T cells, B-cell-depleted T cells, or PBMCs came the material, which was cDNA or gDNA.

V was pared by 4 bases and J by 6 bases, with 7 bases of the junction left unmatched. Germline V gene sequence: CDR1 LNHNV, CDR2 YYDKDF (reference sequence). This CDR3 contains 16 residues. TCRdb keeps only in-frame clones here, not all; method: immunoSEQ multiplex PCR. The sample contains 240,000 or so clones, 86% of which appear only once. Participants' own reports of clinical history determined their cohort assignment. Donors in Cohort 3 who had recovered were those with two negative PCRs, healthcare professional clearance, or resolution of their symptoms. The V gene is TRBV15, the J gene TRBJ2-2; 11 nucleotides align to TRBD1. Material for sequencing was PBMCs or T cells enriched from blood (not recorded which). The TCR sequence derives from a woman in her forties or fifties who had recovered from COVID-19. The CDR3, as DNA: TGTGCCACCAGCACCCCTAGGGGACAGGGGGCCGGGGAGCTGTTTTTT. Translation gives CATSTPRGQGAGELFF.